This TCR beta chain was sequenced in a study of a mutant IDH1 vaccine in newly diagnosed glioma. Losses at the gene ends were 2 bases for V and 2 bases for J; bases not matched to a gene: 4. The CDR3 has 15 residues. Germline V lookup: CDR1 LNHDA, CDR2 SQIVND (reference sequence). Time point in this sample: week 47, end of study. Vaccination used 300 ug of mutant IDH1 20-mer peptide per dose, with topical imiquimod. The protocol was immunoSEQ multiplex PCR, while the TCRdb copy is restricted to in-frame clones and leaves out a portion. The table records fewer than 60,000 clones, roughly two thirds of them present only once. This clone was seen only a few times. Its matching antigen is unknown.

The rearrangement links TRBV19 to TRBJ2-7, with 9 positions matching TRBD2. This TCR derives from a man aged 35 to 55 with glioma. Some clones in this sample may be carry-over from other donors' samples. Specimen: peripheral blood mononuclear cells (PBMCs), collected from a glioma patient whose treatment included an IDH1 peptide vaccine. DNA for the CDR3: TGTGCCAGTAGTATACCGGGACTAGCCGCCTACGAGCAGTACTTC. As protein: CASSIPGLAAYEQYF.